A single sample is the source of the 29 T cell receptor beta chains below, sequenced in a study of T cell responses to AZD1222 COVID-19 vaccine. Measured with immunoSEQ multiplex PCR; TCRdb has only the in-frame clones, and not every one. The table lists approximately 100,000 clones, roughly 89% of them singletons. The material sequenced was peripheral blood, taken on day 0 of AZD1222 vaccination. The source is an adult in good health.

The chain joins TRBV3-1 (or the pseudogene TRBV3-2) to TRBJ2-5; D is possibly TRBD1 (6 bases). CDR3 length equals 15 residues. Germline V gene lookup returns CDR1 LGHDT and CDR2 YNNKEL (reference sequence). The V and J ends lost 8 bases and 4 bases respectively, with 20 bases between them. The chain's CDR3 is CASGTTGQLRETQYF. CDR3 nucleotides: TGTGCCAGCGGCACCACCGGACAGTTAAGAGAGACCCAGTACTTC.

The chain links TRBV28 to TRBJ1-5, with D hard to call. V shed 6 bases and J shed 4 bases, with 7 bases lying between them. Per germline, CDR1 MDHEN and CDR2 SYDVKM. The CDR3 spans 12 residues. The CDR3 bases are TGTGCCAGCAGGGGAATAAATCAGCCCCAGCATTTT. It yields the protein CASRGINQPQHF.

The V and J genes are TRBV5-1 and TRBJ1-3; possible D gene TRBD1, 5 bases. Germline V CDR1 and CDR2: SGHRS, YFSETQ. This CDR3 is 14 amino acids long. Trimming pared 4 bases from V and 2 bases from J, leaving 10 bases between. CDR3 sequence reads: CASSVQGPGNTIYF. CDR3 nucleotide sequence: TGCGCCAGCAGCGTTCAGGGACCTGGAAACACCATATATTTT.

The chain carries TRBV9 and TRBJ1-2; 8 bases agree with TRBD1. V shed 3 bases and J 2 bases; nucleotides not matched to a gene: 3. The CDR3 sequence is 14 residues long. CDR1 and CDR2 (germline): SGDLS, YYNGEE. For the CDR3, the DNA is TGTGCCAGCAGCGCCGGACAGGGCAACTATGGCTACACCTTC. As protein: CASSAGQGNYGYTF.

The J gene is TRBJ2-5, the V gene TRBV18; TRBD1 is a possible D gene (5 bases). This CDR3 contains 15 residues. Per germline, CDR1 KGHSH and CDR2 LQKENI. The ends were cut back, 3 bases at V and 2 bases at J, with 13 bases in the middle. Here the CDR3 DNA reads TGTGCCAGCTCACCCCCCCCAGGGATGCAAGAGACCCAGTACTTC. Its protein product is CASSPPPGMQETQYF.

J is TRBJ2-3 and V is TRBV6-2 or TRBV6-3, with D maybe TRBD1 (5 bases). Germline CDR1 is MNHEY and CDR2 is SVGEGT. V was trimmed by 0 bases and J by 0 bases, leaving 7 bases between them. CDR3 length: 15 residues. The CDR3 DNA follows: TGTGCCAGCAGTTACTCCCGGACAAGCACAGATACGCAGTATTTT. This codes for CASSYSRTSTDTQYF.

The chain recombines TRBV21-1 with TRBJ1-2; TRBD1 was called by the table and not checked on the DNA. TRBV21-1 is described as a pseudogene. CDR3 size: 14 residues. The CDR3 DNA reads TGTGCCAGCAGCAAAATACAGGGAGTCTATGGCTACACCTTC. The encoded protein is CASSKIQGVYGYTF.

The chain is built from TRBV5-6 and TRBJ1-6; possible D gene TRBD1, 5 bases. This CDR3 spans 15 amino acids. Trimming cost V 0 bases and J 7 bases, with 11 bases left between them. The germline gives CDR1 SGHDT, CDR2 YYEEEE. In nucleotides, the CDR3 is TGTGCCAGCAGCTTGGGACAGCCTTGGAATTCACCCCTCCACTTT. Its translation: CASSLGQPWNSPLHF.

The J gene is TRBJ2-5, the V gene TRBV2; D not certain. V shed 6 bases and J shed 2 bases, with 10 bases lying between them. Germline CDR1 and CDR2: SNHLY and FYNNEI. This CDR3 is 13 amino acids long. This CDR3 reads CASRPDVQETQYF. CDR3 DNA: TGTGCCAGCAGACCGGACGTTCAAGAGACCCAGTACTTC. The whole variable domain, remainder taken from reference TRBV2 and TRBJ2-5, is EPEVTQTPSHQVTQMGQEVILRCVPISNHLYFYWYRQILGQKVEFLVSFYNNEISEKSEIFDDQFSVERPDGSNFTLKIRSTKLEDSAMYFCASRPDVQETQYFGPGTRLLVL.

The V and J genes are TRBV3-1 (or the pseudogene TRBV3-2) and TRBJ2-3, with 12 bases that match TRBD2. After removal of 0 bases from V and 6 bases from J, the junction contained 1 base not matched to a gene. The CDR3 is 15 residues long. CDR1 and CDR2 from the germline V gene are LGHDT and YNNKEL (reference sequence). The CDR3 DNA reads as TGTGCCAGCAGCCAAGATCTAGCGGGGGGGGATACGCAGTATTTT. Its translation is CASSQDLAGGDTQYF.

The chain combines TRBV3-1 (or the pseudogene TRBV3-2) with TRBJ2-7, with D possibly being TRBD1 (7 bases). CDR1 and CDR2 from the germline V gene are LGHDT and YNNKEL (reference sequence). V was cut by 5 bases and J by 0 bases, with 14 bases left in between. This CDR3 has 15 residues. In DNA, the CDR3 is TGTGCCAGCAGCGATCAGGGGGGAAACTCCTACGAGCAGTACTTC. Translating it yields CASSDQGGNSYEQYF.

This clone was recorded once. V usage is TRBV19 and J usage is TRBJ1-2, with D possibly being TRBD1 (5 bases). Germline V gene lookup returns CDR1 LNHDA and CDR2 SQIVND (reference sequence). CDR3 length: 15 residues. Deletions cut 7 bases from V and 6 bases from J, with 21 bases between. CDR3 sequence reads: CASNHQGVPMDGYTF. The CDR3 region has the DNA TGTGCCAGTAATCACCAGGGAGTCCCTATGGATGGCTACACCTTC.

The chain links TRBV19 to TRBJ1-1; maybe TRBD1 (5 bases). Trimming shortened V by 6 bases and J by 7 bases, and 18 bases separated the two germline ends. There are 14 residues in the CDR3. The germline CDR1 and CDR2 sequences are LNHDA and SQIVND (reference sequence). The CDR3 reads CASRLPGHYGEAFF. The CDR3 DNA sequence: TGTGCCAGTAGACTCCCAGGACACTACGGTGAAGCTTTCTTT.

The CDR3 reads CASSKQGATYATNEKLFF. CDR3 bases: TGTGCCAGCTCCAAACAGGGGGCAACCTATGCAACTAATGAAAAACTGTTTTTT. The V gene is TRBV18, the J gene TRBJ1-4; TRBD1 matches at 9 bases. The V gene's germline CDR1 is KGHSH and CDR2 LQKENI. Germline trimming cut 6 bases from V and 0 bases from J; bases unmatched to any gene: 11. The CDR3 covers 18 residues.

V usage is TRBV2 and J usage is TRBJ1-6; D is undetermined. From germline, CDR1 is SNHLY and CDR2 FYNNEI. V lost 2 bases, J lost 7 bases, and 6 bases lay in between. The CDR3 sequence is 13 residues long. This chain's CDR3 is CASSEHENSPLHF. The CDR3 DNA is TGTGCCAGCAGTGAACACGAGAATTCACCCCTCCACTTT. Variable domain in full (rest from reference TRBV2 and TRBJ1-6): EPEVTQTPSHQVTQMGQEVILRCVPISNHLYFYWYRQILGQKVEFLVSFYNNEISEKSEIFDDQFSVERPDGSNFTLKIRSTKLEDSAMYFCASSEHENSPLHFGNGTRLTVT.

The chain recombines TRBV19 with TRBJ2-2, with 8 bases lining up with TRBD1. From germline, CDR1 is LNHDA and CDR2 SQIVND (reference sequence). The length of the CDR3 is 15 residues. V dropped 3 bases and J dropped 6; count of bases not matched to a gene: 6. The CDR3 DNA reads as TGTGCCAGTAGTATCCGACGACAGGGGCCCGGGGAGCTGTTTTTT. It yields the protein CASSIRRQGPGELFF.

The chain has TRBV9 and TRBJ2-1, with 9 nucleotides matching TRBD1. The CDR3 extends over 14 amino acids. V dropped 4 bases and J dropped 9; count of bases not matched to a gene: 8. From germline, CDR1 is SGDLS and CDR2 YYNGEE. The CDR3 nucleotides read TGTGCCAGCAGCTCTCCGGGACAGGGAGCTGAGCAGTTCTTC. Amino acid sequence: CASSSPGQGAEQFF.

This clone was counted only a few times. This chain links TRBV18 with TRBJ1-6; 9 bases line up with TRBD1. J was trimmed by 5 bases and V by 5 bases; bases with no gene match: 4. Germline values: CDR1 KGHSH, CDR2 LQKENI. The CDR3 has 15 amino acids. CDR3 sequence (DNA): TGTGCCAGCTCAGAGGGACAGGGTCATAATTCACCCCTCCACTTT. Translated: CASSEGQGHNSPLHF. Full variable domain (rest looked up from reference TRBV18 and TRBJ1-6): NAGVMQNPRHLVRRRGQEARLRCSPMKGHSHVYWYRQLPEEGLKFMVYLQKENIIDESGMPKERFSAEFPKEGPSILRIQQVVRGDSAAYFCASSEGQGHNSPLHFGNGTRLTVT.

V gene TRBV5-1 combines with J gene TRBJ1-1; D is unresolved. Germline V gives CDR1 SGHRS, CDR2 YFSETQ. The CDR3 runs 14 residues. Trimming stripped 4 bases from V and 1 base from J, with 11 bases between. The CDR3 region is CASSPGSENTEAFF. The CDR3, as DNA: TGCGCCAGCAGCCCCGGTTCAGAGAACACTGAAGCTTTCTTT.

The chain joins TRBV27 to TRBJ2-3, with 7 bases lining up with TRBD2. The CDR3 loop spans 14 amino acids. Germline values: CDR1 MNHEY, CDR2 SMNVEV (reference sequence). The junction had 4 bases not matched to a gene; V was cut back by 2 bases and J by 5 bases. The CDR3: CASSLGGGVDTQYF. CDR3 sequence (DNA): TGTGCCAGCAGTTTAGGCGGGGGAGTAGATACGCAGTATTTT.

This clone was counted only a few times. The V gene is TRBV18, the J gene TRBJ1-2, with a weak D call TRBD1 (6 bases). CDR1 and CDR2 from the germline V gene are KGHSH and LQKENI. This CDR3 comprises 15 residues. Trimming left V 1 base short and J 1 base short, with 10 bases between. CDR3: CASSPRQDINYGYTF. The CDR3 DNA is TGTGCCAGCTCACCACGACAGGATATTAACTATGGCTACACCTTC.

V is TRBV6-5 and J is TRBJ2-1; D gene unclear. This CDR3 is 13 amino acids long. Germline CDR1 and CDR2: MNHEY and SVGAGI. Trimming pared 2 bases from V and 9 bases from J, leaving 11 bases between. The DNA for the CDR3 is TGTGCCAGCAGTTACGCAGAGCTAGGTGAGCAGTTCTTC. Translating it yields CASSYAELGEQFF.

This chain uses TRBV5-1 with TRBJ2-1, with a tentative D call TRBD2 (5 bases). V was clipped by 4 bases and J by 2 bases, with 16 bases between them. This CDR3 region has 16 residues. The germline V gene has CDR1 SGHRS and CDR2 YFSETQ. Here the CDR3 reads CASSKPLDDPYNEQFF. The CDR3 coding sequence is TGCGCCAGCAGCAAACCACTAGATGACCCCTACAATGAGCAGTTCTTC.

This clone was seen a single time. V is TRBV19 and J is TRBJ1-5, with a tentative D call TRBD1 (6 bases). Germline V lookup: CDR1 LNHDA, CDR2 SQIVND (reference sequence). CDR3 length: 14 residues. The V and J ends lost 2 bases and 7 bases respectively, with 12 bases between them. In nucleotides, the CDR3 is TGTGCCAGTAGTATATTGGGGGCCGGACAGCCCCAGCATTTT. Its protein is CASSILGAGQPQHF. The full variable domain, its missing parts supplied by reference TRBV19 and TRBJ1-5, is DGGITQSPKYLFRKEGQNVTLSCEQNLNHDAMYWYRQDPGQGLRLIYYSQIVNDFQKGDIAEGYSVSREKKESFPLTVTSAQKNPTAFYLCASSILGAGQPQHFGDGTRLSIL.

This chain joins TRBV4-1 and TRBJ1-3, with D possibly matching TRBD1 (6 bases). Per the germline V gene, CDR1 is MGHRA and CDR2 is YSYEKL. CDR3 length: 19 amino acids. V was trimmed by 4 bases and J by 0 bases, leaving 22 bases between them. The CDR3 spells CASSREGDTAFLSGNTIYF. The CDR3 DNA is TGCGCCAGCAGCCGGGAGGGGGACACGGCTTTTCTCTCTGGAAACACCATATATTTT.

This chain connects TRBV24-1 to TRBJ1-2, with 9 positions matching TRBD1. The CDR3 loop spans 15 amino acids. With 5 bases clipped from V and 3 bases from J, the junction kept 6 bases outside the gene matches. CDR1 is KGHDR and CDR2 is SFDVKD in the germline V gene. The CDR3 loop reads CATSGPGQGHYGYTF. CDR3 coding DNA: TGTGCCACCAGTGGCCCGGGACAGGGACACTATGGCTACACCTTC.

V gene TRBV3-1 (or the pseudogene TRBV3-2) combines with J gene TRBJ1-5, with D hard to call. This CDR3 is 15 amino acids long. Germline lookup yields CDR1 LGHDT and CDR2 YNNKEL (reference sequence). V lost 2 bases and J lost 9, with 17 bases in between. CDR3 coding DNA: TGTGCCAGCAGCCAACCCAATTGCTCTATACGGCCCCAGCATTTT. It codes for CASSQPNCSIRPQHF.

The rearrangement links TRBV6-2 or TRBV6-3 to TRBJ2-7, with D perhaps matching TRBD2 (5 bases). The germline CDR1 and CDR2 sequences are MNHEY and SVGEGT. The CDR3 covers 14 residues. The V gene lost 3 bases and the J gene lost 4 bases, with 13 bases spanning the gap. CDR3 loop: CASSYSGNKYEQYF. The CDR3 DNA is TGTGCCAGCAGTTATTCGGGGAATAAGTACGAGCAGTACTTC.

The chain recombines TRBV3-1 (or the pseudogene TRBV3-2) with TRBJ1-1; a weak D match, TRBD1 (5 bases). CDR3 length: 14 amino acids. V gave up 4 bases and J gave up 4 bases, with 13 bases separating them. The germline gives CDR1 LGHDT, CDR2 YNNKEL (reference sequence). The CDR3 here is CASSPFPRGTEAFF. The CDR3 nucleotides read TGTGCCAGCAGCCCCTTTCCAAGGGGCACTGAAGCTTTCTTT.